The sequence of this T cell receptor (beta chain) was determined in a study of blood T cell repertoires in COVID-19. Turning to the study itself: COVID-19 samples, acute and convalescent, were from the United States, Italy and Spain. T cells, B-cell-depleted T cells, or PBMCs provided the cDNA or gDNA that served as material.

Germline V gene sequence: CDR1 SEHNR, CDR2 FQNEAQ (reference sequence). The CDR3 covers 16 residues. V trimming: 0 bases; J trimming: 4 bases; junction bases outside the gene matches: 3. In the original processing: By means of reference gene primer amplification, nucleated cell counts were estimated. Some clones are missing from TCRdb's copy, which holds only in-frame ones; the method was immunoSEQ multiplex PCR. The DNA gave D and trimming, while V, J and clone size come from that table. The table has a few hundred thousand clones, over 75% seen once; the top ten hold 1.9%. The sample taken for sequencing was peripheral blood. This sequence joins TRBV7-9 and TRBJ2-7; 13 positions agree with TRBD2. The sequence was obtained from a man between 40 and 49 years old with active or convalescent COVID-19. CDR3 in amino acids: CASSLATSGGLYEQYF. The CDR3 bases are TGTGCCAGCAGCTTAGCGACTAGCGGGGGGCTATACGAGCAGTACTTC.